This T cell receptor beta chain emerged from a study of T cell responses to AZD1222 COVID-19 vaccine. The method was immunoSEQ multiplex PCR; TCRdb's version includes in-frame clones alone and lacks a portion of them. The sample yields 110,000 or so clones, around 89% seen once. Study-wide points: Clonal diversity may have been underestimated in mostly white British donors. Baseline serology detected seropositivity in only a handful of AZD1222 recipients. Sampling captured repertoires only after the peak T cell response.

The CDR3 spans 14 residues. Trimming removed 2 bases at V and 9 bases at J, with 14 bases between. The germline gives CDR1 SGHAT, CDR2 FQNNGV. Remarks on this clone: Its matching antigen is unknown.

The source was peripheral blood, collected 28 days after the second AZD1222 dose. This rearrangement joins TRBV11-2 to TRBJ2-1; D is unresolved. The clonotype was recovered from an adult who received the AZD1222 COVID-19 vaccine. This CDR3 reads CASSLREGKSEQFF. CDR3 nucleotide sequence: TGTGCCAGCAGCTTAAGGGAAGGCAAGAGTGAGCAGTTCTTC.